This T cell receptor (beta chain) was recovered during a study of cytomegalovirus exposure and HLA in healthy donors. Study overall: Counted in an early data release were about 85 million unique TCRs from HLA-typed donors.

Germline assignment: CDR1 LGHNA and CDR2 YSLEER. Trimming stripped 0 bases from V and 3 bases from J, with 8 bases between. The CDR3 length is 15 residues. PCR employed 60 Vbeta and 13 Jbeta primers. Per the original methods: Unique TCR beta chains totaled roughly 81 million in a later count, with 8.5 million to 12 million of them shared. The table came from immunoSEQ multiplex PCR; TCRdb's copy has only in-frame clones and leaves some out. V and J calls and clone size come straight from that table; D and trimming were deduced from the DNA. The top ten clones hold around 1.2% of a sample with 110,000 or so clones, 78% of them seen once. Overall study findings and caveats: CMV antigen specificity was confirmed in vitro for a few CMV-associated chains.

Concerning this clone: Its antigen is not known.

The chain is built from TRBV4-3 and TRBJ2-2; D not certain. The sequence was obtained from a man younger than 45 in good health and CMV-seronegative. The sequencing sample was made of PBMCs. CDR3 DNA sequence: TGCGCCAGCAGCCAAGACGAACAGTACACCGGGGAGCTGTTTTTT. It yields the protein CASSQDEQYTGELFF.